Below, 14 T cell receptor beta chains from the same sample are listed, as sequenced in a study of cytomegalovirus exposure and HLA in healthy donors. The PCR made use of 60 Vbeta and 13 Jbeta primers. Method: immunoSEQ multiplex PCR; TCRdb's copy keeps in-frame clones and lacks some. The sample consists of around 98,000 clones, 69% of them appearing once. Sample: PBMCs. The receptors were sampled from a female donor in good health and CMV-seronegative.

The chain links TRBV4-1 to TRBJ1-2; D gene uncertain. V lost 4 bases to trimming and J lost 1 base, with 7 bases between them. CDR1 is MGHRA, CDR2 YSYEKL, per germline. This CDR3 region has 13 residues. CDR3 coding DNA: TGCGCCAGCAGCCCCCGCGTTAACTATGGCTACACCTTC. This translates into CASSPRVNYGYTF.

The rearrangement links TRBV10-3 to TRBJ2-3; possible D gene TRBD1, 6 bases. Trimming took 2 bases from V and 4 from J, leaving 10 bases between them. CDR3 length equals 14 residues. The germline V gene encodes CDR1 ENHRY and CDR2 SYGVKD. The CDR3 bases are TGTGCCATCAGTGAGACAGGGCCCCCAGATACGCAGTATTTT. The encoded protein is CAISETGPPDTQYF.

The rearrangement uses TRBV15 and TRBJ1-6; D gene unclear. The CDR3 is 13 residues long. The V end lost 0 bases, the J end lost 12 bases, and 9 bases lay between the germline ends. CDR1 is LNHNV, CDR2 YYDKDF, per germline (reference sequence). The CDR3 sequence is CATSRDLSEPLHF. CDR3 bases: TGTGCCACCAGCAGAGATCTTAGTGAACCCCTCCACTTT. Full variable domain (rest looked up from reference TRBV15 and TRBJ1-6): DAMVIQNPRYQVTQFGKPVTLSCSQTLNHNVMYWYQQKSSQAPKLLFHYYDKDFNNEADTPDNFQSRRPNTSFCFLDIRSPGLGDTAMYLCATSRDLSEPLHFGNGTRLTVT.

The gene calls are TRBV2 and TRBJ2-7; 10 nucleotides agree with TRBD1. Germline trimming cut 5 bases from V and 4 bases from J; bases unmatched to any gene: 8. This CDR3 has 15 amino acids. Germline CDR1 and CDR2: SNHLY and FYNNEI. The CDR3 DNA reads as TGTGCCAGCAGTCCGACAGGGGGCGTTGGTTACGAGCAGTACTTC. Translating gives CASSPTGGVGYEQYF. The full variable domain, completed using reference TRBV2 and TRBJ2-7, is EPEVTQTPSHQVTQMGQEVILRCVPISNHLYFYWYRQILGQKVEFLVSFYNNEISEKSEIFDDQFSVERPDGSNFTLKIRSTKLEDSAMYFCASSPTGGVGYEQYFGPGTRLTVT.

This chain links TRBV19 with TRBJ1-4, with a tentative D call TRBD1 (6 bases). Germline-derived CDR1 and CDR2 are LNHDA and SQIVND (reference sequence). The V gene lost 5 bases and the J gene lost 3 bases, with 16 bases spanning the gap. The CDR3 has 16 residues. The CDR3 DNA is TGTGCCAGTAGTCCCCTACAGGGAAAGGCTAATGAAAAACTGTTTTTT. Amino acid sequence: CASSPLQGKANEKLFF.

The rearrangement joins TRBV4-2 to TRBJ2-7, with 10 bases identical to TRBD2. V shed 0 bases, J shed 2 bases, and the junction held 10 bases outside the gene matches. Germline-derived CDR1 and CDR2 are LGHNA and YNFKEQ. This CDR3 is 18 amino acids long. DNA of the CDR3: TGTGCCAGCAGCCAAGAGGGAAGGACTAGCGGTTCGCCCTACGAGCAGTACTTC. Translated: CASSQEGRTSGSPYEQYF.

This CDR3 is CASSYSGGGKQYF. The CDR3 nucleotides are TGTGCCAGCAGTTACTCAGGCGGCGGCAAGCAGTACTTC. The V call is TRBV6-5, the J call TRBJ2-7; D gene unclear. This CDR3 has 13 amino acids. V gave up 0 bases and J gave up 8 bases, with 11 bases separating them. Germline V gene sequence: CDR1 MNHEY, CDR2 SVGAGI.

V and J are TRBV9 and TRBJ1-2, with unresolved D. The CDR3 spans 15 residues. The ends were cut back, 0 bases at V and 0 bases at J, with 9 bases in the middle. Germline assignment: CDR1 SGDLS and CDR2 YYNGEE. The CDR3 is CASSVGGSANYGYTF. DNA for the CDR3: TGTGCCAGCAGCGTAGGAGGGTCAGCTAACTATGGCTACACCTTC. The full variable domain, rest sourced from reference TRBV9 and TRBJ1-2, is DSGVTQTPKHLITATGQRVTLRCSPRSGDLSVYWYQQSLDQGLQFLIQYYNGEERAKGNILERFSAQQFPDLHSELNLSSLELGDSALYFCASSVGGSANYGYTFGSGTRLTVV.

The V gene is TRBV7-8, the J gene TRBJ2-5; no clear D gene. Germline V gene sequence: CDR1 SGHVS, CDR2 FQNEAQ. There are 12 residues in the CDR3. V was cut by 3 bases and J by 5 bases, with 7 bases left in between. CDR3 DNA: TGTGCCAGCAGCTTGCGTTCTGAGACCCAGTACTTC. Translation gives CASSLRSETQYF. The whole variable domain, filled in from reference TRBV7-8 and TRBJ2-5, reads GAGVSQSPRYKVAKRGQDVALRCDPISGHVSLFWYQQALGQGPEFLTYFQNEAQLDKSGLPSDRFFAERPEGSVSTLKIQRTQQEDSAVYLCASSLRSETQYFGPGTRLLVL.

The genes are TRBV10-3 and TRBJ2-7; D is undetermined. The CDR3 contains 14 residues. V dropped 0 bases and J dropped 3 bases, with 9 bases sitting between them. CDR1 and CDR2 (germline): ENHRY, SYGVKD. The CDR3 region is CAISESTLGYEQYF. CDR3 bases: TGTGCCATCAGTGAGTCGACCCTAGGCTACGAGCAGTACTTC.

The chain recombines TRBV19 with TRBJ1-2, with D possibly matching TRBD1 (5 bases). CDR1 and CDR2 (germline): LNHDA, SQIVND (reference sequence). The CDR3 runs 10 residues. Trimming removed 10 bases at V and 7 bases at J, with 10 bases between. The DNA of the CDR3 is TGTGCCACAAGGGGATCTGGCTACACCTTC. It encodes CATRGSGYTF.

This clone was seen only once. V is TRBV2 and J is TRBJ2-1, with 9 bases that match TRBD2. The CDR3 runs 15 residues. J gave up 9 bases and V 1 base, and 7 bases lay outside the gene matches. CDR1 is SNHLY and CDR2 is FYNNEI in the germline V gene. In DNA, the CDR3 is TGTGCCAGCAGTGAAGAAGGCGGGAGGGCCCCTGAGCAGTTCTTC. This gives the protein CASSEEGGRAPEQFF. The whole variable domain, filled in from reference TRBV2 and TRBJ2-1, reads EPEVTQTPSHQVTQMGQEVILRCVPISNHLYFYWYRQILGQKVEFLVSFYNNEISEKSEIFDDQFSVERPDGSNFTLKIRSTKLEDSAMYFCASSEEGGRAPEQFFGPGTRLTVL.

V and J are TRBV30 and TRBJ1-1; D not resolved. V shed 0 bases and J shed 3 bases, with 11 bases lying between them. There are 14 residues in the CDR3. Germline V gene sequence: CDR1 GTSNPN, CDR2 SVGIG (reference sequence). The CDR3: CAWSVRRRDTEAFF. The CDR3 DNA sequence: TGTGCCTGGAGTGTACGCAGGAGGGACACTGAAGCTTTCTTT.

The sample holds one count of this clone. The chain joins TRBV11-3 to TRBJ1-1, with 9 bases that match TRBD1. Germline V gives CDR1 SGHNT, CDR2 YENEEA. V lost 4 bases to trimming and J lost 6 bases; unmatched junction nucleotides: 9. The CDR3 is 15 amino acids. The CDR3 region is CASSSIQGAGAEAFF. CDR3 sequence (DNA): TGTGCCAGCAGCTCGATACAGGGGGCTGGCGCTGAAGCTTTCTTT.